This entry lists 22 T cell receptor beta chains sequenced from one sample in a study of early T cells in non-severe SARS-CoV-2 infection. A single record per CDR3 protein comes from TCRdb applying MiXCR to the 5' RACE reads. In the table there are about 80,000 distinct CDR3 sequences, 9.5% to 15% of which are singletons. Sequencing was performed on whole blood. These receptors originate from an adult who was a healthcare worker with PCR-confirmed SARS-CoV-2 infection or an uninfected control (not recorded which).

This clonotype came up many times. The chain recombines TRBV4-1 with TRBJ2-1; D call uncertain. Germline assignment: CDR1 MGHRA and CDR2 YSYEKL. Trimming shortened V by 1 base and J by 8 bases, and 12 bases separated the two germline ends. This CDR3 comprises 14 residues. The CDR3 DNA sequence: TGCGCCAGCAGCCAAGGTCGGAGTCCAGATGAGCAGTTCTTC. Residues: CASSQGRSPDEQFF.

The table lists this clonotype with a few counts. The chain recombines TRBV20-1 with TRBJ1-1; 7 bases line up with TRBD1. J was trimmed by 2 bases and V by 6 bases; bases with no gene match: 6. The CDR3 covers 13 residues. Germline V CDR1 and CDR2: DFQATT, SNEGSKA (reference sequence). The CDR3 spells CSAAQGPNTEAFF. The CDR3 bases are TGCAGTGCGGCACAGGGGCCAAACACTGAAGCTTTCTTT.

The V gene is TRBV20-1, the J gene TRBJ2-3; TRBD1 agrees at 9 bases. The CDR3 contains 20 residues. The V gene end was trimmed by 3 bases and the J gene end by 2 bases; junction bases not matched to a gene: 21. CDR1 and CDR2 (germline): DFQATT, SNEGSKA (reference sequence). CDR3 residues: CSASPIPGQGYSGNTDTQYF. The CDR3 DNA is TGCAGTGCTAGCCCGATTCCGGGACAGGGATATTCGGGGAACACAGATACGCAGTATTTT.

J is TRBJ1-4 and V is TRBV29-1; 7 bases align to TRBD1. V gave up 6 bases and J gave up 8 bases; unmatched junction bases: 9. The CDR3 consists of 13 residues. Germline CDR1 reads SQVTM; CDR2 reads ANQGSEA. DNA of the CDR3: TGCAGCGTAAAACACAGGGGCGGGGAAAAACTGTTTTTT. Translating it yields CSVKHRGGEKLFF. The full variable domain, its missing parts supplied by reference TRBV29-1 and TRBJ1-4, is SAVISQKPSRDICQRGTSLTIQCQVDSQVTMMFWYRQQPGQSLTLIATANQGSEATYESGFVIDKFPISRPNLTFSTLTVSNMSPEDSSIYLCSVKHRGGEKLFFGSGTQLSVL.

This clonotype appeared a few times. The rearrangement uses TRBV4-1 and TRBJ1-2, with D unclear. The CDR3 contains 13 residues. Germline values: CDR1 MGHRA, CDR2 YSYEKL. Trimming left V 0 bases short and J 4 bases short, with 6 bases between. This CDR3 is CASSQDGRYGYTF. As DNA, the CDR3 is TGCGCCAGCAGCCAAGACGGACGCTATGGCTACACCTTC.

This clonotype was counted only a few times. The genes are TRBV20-1 and TRBJ1-3; 9 bases are shared with TRBD1. V gave up 3 bases and J gave up 8 bases; unmatched junction bases: 2. This CDR3 is 12 amino acids long. From germline, CDR1 is DFQATT and CDR2 SNEGSKA (reference sequence). For the CDR3, the DNA is TGCAGTGCTAGGACAGGGGGACACACCATATATTTT. Its protein product is CSARTGGHTIYF.

The chain employs TRBV30 and TRBJ2-1; D is unresolved. Trimming took 4 bases from V and 15 from J, leaving 16 bases between them. CDR1 GTSNPN and CDR2 SVGIG come from the germline V gene (reference sequence). The CDR3 totals 11 residues. The CDR3 protein is CAWNLGPLRFF. CDR3 bases: TGTGCCTGGAACCTAGGGCCGCTCCGGTTCTTC.

This clonotype was recorded many times. The rearrangement joins TRBV25-1 to TRBJ1-1, with D tentatively TRBD1 (6 bases). CDR1 MGHDK and CDR2 SYGVNS come from the germline V gene. V was shortened by 1 base and J by 1 base, with 10 bases between the two germline ends. The CDR3 spans 15 residues. This CDR3 is CASSELAGANTEAFF. CDR3 nucleotides: TGTGCCAGCAGTGAATTGGCGGGGGCGAACACTGAAGCTTTCTTT.

In this sample, this clonotype turned up a few times. The gene calls are TRBV7-6 and TRBJ2-4, with 8 bases aligning to TRBD1. V gave up 4 bases and J gave up 5 bases; unmatched junction bases: 7. CDR1 is SGHVS, CDR2 FNYEAQ, per germline. The CDR3 extends over 15 amino acids. CDR3 in DNA: TGTGCCAGCAGCTCAACCCCGGGACAGGAAAACATTCAGTACTTC. Amino acid sequence: CASSSTPGQENIQYF.

The count of this clonotype is one. V is TRBV28 and J is TRBJ2-7, with D possibly called TRBD1 or TRBD2 (5 bases each). The CDR3 runs 15 residues. The V and J ends lost 5 bases and 2 bases respectively, with 16 bases between them. Germline-derived CDR1 and CDR2 are MDHEN and SYDVKM. For the CDR3, the DNA is TGTGCCAGCAGTGGGGACCCCAGGAAGGCCTACGAGCAGTACTTC. Protein product: CASSGDPRKAYEQYF.

The chain employs TRBV5-4 and TRBJ2-7; D possibly corresponds to TRBD1 (5 bases). With 0 bases removed from V and 2 bases from J, the gap between germline ends came to 15 bases. The CDR3 has 16 residues. Looked up from germline, CDR1 is SGHNT and CDR2 is YYREEE (reference sequence). In DNA, the CDR3 is TGTGCCAGCAGCTTGGGGTGGGTAGGGGATGCCTACGAGCAGTACTTC. Protein: CASSLGWVGDAYEQYF.

The table lists this clonotype with many counts. The chain links TRBV10-3 to TRBJ2-7; unclear D gene. The length of the CDR3 is 12 residues. V lost 4 bases, J lost 1 base, and 5 bases lay in between. Germline assignment: CDR1 ENHRY and CDR2 SYGVKD. In DNA, the CDR3 is TGTGCCATCAGTGTCTCTTCCTACGAGCAGTACTTC. It codes for CAISVSSYEQYF.

This clonotype was detected many times. This chain connects TRBV28 to TRBJ2-1; TRBD2 might be the D (6 bases). This CDR3 comprises 14 residues. V was pared by 5 bases and J by 4 bases, with 12 bases between. CDR1 and CDR2 (germline): MDHEN, SYDVKM. The CDR3 DNA is TGTGCCAGCAGTCACTCCCGGGGGTACAATGAGCAGTTCTTC. It specifies CASSHSRGYNEQFF. Variable domain in full (rest from reference TRBV28 and TRBJ2-1): DVKVTQSSRYLVKRTGEKVFLECVQDMDHENMFWYRQDPGLGLRLIYFSYDVKMKEKGDIPEGYSVSREKKERFSLILESASTNQTSMYLCASSHSRGYNEQFFGPGTRLTVL.

This clonotype turned up a few times. J is TRBJ1-1 and V is TRBV29-1, with D perhaps TRBD1 (5 bases). Trimming removed 8 bases from V and 5 bases from J, with 21 bases in between. CDR3 size: 14 residues. Germline V lookup: CDR1 SQVTM, CDR2 ANQGSEA. The CDR3: CSIQGGRGRTEAFF. As DNA, the CDR3 is TGCAGCATCCAAGGTGGCCGGGGACGGACTGAAGCTTTCTTT. Combining the CDR3 with reference TRBV29-1 and TRBJ1-1 gives the whole variable domain SAVISQKPSRDICQRGTSLTIQCQVDSQVTMMFWYRQQPGQSLTLIATANQGSEATYESGFVIDKFPISRPNLTFSTLTVSNMSPEDSSIYLCSIQGGRGRTEAFFGQGTRLTVV.

This clonotype was counted a few times. The CDR3 DNA reads TGCGCCAGCAGCCTCTTTTCTGGGGAGCTGTTTTTT. This gives the protein CASSLFSGELFF. The chain has TRBV5-1 and TRBJ2-2; D uncertain. Per germline, CDR1 SGHRS and CDR2 YFSETQ. The CDR3 consists of 12 residues. V was cut by 4 bases and J by 8 bases, with 9 bases left in between.

This clonotype was observed a few times. The chain employs TRBV18 and TRBJ2-5; D is unclear. This CDR3 has 13 residues. The germline gives CDR1 KGHSH, CDR2 LQKENI. The V end was cut by 5 bases, the J end by 2 bases, with 9 bases between. Written as DNA, the CDR3 is TGTGCCAGCTCAGACAAAATTCAAGAGACCCAGTACTTC. Its protein is CASSDKIQETQYF.

This clonotype was counted a few times. The rearrangement uses TRBV30 and TRBJ2-3; 8 positions agree with TRBD1. This CDR3 comprises 13 residues. Germline V gives CDR1 GTSNPN, CDR2 SVGIG (reference sequence). J gave up 5 bases and V 4 bases, and 5 bases lay outside the gene matches. The CDR3 loop reads CAWTGGSEDTQYF. The CDR3 nucleotides read TGTGCCTGGACAGGGGGCTCAGAAGATACGCAGTATTTT.

This clonotype was seen more than once but under ten times. The chain couples TRBV15 to TRBJ1-5; the D is unclear. Trimming took 0 bases from V and 7 from J, leaving 7 bases between them. The CDR3 runs to 13 residues. CDR1 and CDR2 from the germline V gene are LNHNV and YYDKDF (reference sequence). The CDR3 protein is CATSRDGKQPQHF. CDR3 sequence (DNA): TGTGCCACCAGCAGAGATGGGAAACAGCCCCAGCATTTT.

The chain has TRBV2 and TRBJ2-1; 9 bases are a match to TRBD2. Germline loops: CDR1 SNHLY, CDR2 FYNNEI. J was trimmed by 6 bases and V by 3 bases; bases with no gene match: 6. This CDR3 has 15 residues. The CDR3 DNA sequence: TGTGCCAGCAGTGACCGGAGCGGGAGGCGCAATGAGCAGTTCTTC. This gives the protein CASSDRSGRRNEQFF.

The table lists this clonotype with many counts. The genes are TRBV4-1 and TRBJ1-2, with 7 bases that match TRBD1. There are 14 residues in the CDR3. V lost 2 bases, J lost 4 bases, and 4 bases stayed unmatched. Germline V gives CDR1 MGHRA, CDR2 YSYEKL. The CDR3 DNA follows: TGCGCCAGCAGCCAAACAGGGGCCGTCTATGGCTACACCTTC. This encodes CASSQTGAVYGYTF.

This clonotype has more than one count but fewer than ten. This chain joins TRBV12-3 or TRBV12-4 and TRBJ2-5; either TRBD1 or TRBD2 may supply D (5 bases each). The CDR3 totals 12 residues. Trimming cost V 6 bases and J 6 bases, with 11 bases left between them. The CDR3 sequence is CASRGTSQTQYF. DNA for the CDR3: TGTGCCAGCAGGGGGACCTCCCAGACCCAGTACTTC.

This clonotype occurred many times. The rearrangement joins TRBV20-1 to TRBJ2-4; 7 nucleotides align to TRBD2. In germline, CDR1 is DFQATT, CDR2 SNEGSKA (reference sequence). Trimming removed 0 bases from V and 2 bases from J; junction bases left unmatched: 7. The CDR3 consists of 16 residues. CDR3 sequence: CSARDSLAVTKNIQYF. Written as DNA, the CDR3 is TGCAGTGCTAGAGATTCGCTAGCGGTAACCAAAAACATTCAGTACTTC.